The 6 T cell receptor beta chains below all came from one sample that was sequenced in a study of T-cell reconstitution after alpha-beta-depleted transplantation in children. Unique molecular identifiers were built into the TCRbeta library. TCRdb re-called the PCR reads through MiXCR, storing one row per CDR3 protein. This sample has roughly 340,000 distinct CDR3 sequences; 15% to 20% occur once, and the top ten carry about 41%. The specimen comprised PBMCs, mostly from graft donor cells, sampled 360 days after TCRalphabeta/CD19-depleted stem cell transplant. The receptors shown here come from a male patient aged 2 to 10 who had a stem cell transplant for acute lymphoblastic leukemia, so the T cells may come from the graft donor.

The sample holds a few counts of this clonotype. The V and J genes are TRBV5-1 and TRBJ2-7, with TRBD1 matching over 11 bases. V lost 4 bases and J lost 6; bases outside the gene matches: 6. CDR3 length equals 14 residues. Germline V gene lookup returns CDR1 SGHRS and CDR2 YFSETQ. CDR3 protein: CASSRTGTGGEQYF. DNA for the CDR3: TGCGCCAGCAGCCGAACCGGGACAGGGGGCGAGCAGTACTTC.

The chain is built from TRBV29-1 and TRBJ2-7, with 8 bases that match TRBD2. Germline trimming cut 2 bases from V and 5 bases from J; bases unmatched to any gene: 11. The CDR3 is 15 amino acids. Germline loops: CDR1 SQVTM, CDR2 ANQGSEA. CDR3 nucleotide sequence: TGCAGCGTTGAATTGGCGACTAGCGTTTCCAACGAGCAGTACTTC. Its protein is CSVELATSVSNEQYF.

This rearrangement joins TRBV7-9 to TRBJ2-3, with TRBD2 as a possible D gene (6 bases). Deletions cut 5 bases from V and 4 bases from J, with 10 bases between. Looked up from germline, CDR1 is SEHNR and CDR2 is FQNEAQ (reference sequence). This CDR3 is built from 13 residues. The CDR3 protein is CASSVGTPDTQYF. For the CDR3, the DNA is TGTGCCAGCAGCGTCGGGACTCCAGATACGCAGTATTTT.

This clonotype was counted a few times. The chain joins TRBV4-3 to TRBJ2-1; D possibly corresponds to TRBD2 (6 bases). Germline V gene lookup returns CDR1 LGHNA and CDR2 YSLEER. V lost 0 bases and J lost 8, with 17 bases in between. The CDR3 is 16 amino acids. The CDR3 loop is CASSQDPIRDWDEQFF. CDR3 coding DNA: TGCGCCAGCAGCCAAGATCCCATCCGGGACTGGGATGAGCAGTTCTTC.

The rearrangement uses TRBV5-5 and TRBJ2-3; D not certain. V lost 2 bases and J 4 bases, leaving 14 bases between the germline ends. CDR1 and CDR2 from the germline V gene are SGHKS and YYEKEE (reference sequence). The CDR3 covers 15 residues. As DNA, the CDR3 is TGTGCCAGCAGCTTAATGGTCAAGGGTCCAGATACGCAGTATTTT. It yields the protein CASSLMVKGPDTQYF.

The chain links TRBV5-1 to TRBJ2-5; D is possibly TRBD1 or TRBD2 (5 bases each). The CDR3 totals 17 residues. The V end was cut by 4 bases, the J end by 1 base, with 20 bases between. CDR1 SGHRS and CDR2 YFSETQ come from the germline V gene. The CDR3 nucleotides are TGCGCCAGCAGCCCCTGGCGATGGGGGACCTCCCAAGAGACCCAGTACTTC. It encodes CASSPWRWGTSQETQYF.